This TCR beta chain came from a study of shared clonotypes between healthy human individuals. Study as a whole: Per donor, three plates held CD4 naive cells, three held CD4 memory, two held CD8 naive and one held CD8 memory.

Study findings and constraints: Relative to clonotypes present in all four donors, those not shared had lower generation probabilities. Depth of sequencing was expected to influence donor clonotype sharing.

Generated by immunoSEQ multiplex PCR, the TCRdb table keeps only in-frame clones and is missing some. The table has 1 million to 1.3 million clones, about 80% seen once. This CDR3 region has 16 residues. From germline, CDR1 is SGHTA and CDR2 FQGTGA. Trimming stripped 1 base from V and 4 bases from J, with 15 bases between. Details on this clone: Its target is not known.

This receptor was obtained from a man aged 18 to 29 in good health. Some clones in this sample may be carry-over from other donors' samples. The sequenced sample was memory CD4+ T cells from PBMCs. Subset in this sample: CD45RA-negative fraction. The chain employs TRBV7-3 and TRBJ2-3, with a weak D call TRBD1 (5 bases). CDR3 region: CASSLNTAGLADTQYF. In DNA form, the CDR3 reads TGTGCCAGCAGCTTAAATACGGCAGGGCTGGCAGATACGCAGTATTTT.